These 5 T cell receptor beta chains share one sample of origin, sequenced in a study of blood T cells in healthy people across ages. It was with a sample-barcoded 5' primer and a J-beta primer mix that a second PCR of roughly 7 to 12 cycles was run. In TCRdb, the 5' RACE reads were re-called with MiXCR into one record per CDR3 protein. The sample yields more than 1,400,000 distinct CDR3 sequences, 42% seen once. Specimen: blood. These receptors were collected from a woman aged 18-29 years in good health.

CDR3 sequence reads: CASSPHPDRVPQPQHF. The CDR3 nucleotides read TGTGCCAGTAGTCCACACCCAGACAGGGTTCCGCAGCCCCAGCATTTT. V and J are TRBV19 and TRBJ1-5, with 7 positions matching TRBD1. V shed 5 bases and J 7 bases; nucleotides not matched to a gene: 14. Looked up from germline, CDR1 is LNHDA and CDR2 is SQIVND (reference sequence). The CDR3 consists of 16 residues.

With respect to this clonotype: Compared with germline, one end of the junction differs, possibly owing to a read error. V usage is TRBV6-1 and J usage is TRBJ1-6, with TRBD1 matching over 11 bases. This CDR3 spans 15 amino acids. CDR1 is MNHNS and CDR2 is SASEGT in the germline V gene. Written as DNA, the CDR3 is TGTGCCTGCAGTGGCTGGGACAGGGGGAATTCACCCCTCCACTTT. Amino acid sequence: CACSGWDRGNSPLHF.

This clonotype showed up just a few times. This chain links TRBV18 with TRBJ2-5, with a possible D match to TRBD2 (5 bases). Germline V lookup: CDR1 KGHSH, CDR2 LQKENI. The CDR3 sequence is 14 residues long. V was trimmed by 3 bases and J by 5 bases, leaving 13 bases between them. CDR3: CASSPLASSETQYF. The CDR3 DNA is TGTGCCAGCTCACCCCTTGCTAGCAGCGAGACCCAGTACTTC.

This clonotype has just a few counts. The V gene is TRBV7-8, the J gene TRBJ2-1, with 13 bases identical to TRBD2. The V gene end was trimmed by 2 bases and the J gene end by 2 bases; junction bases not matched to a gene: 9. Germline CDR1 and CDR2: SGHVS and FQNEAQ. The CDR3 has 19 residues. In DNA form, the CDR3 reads TGTGCCAGCAGCTTACTCGGGACTAGCGGGGATGGAGCCTACAATGAGCAGTTCTTC. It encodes CASSLLGTSGDGAYNEQFF.

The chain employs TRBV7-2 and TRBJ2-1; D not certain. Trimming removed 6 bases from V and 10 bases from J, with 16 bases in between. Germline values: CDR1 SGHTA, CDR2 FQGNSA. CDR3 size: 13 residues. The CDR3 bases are TGTGCCAGCAGTTTGGCCCGGGTTGTGGAGCAGTTCTTC. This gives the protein CASSLARVVEQFF.